The 13 T cell receptor beta chains below come from one sample, sequenced in a study of blood T cell repertoires in COVID-19. Using immunoSEQ multiplex PCR, the repertoire was profiled, and TCRdb retains in-frame clones only, with some absent. This table holds fewer than 200,000 clones, roughly 86% found once. Sequencing was performed on peripheral blood. The receptors come from a man aged 35 to 55 who had recovered from COVID-19.

The chain has TRBV7-6 and TRBJ1-3, with D unresolved. The length of the CDR3 is 15 residues. Germline V gene sequence: CDR1 SGHVS, CDR2 FNYEAQ. The ends were cut back, 4 bases at V and 2 bases at J, with 12 bases in the middle. The CDR3 spells CASSSTVDAGNTIYF. In nucleotides, the CDR3 is TGTGCCAGCAGCTCTACAGTAGATGCTGGAAACACCATATATTTT.

The J gene is TRBJ2-3, the V gene TRBV6-5; 7 nucleotides line up with TRBD2. With V trimmed by 6 bases and J by 6 bases, 3 bases remained unmatched. The CDR3 is 12 amino acids. Germline-derived CDR1 and CDR2 are MNHEY and SVGAGI. Here the CDR3 reads CASSALADTQYF. The CDR3, as DNA: TGTGCCAGCAGCGCACTAGCGGATACGCAGTATTTT.

This clone was picked up one time. The chain joins TRBV28 to TRBJ2-5; D is perhaps TRBD1 (5 bases). The CDR3 runs to 14 residues. In germline, CDR1 is MDHEN, CDR2 SYDVKM. Trimming cost V 5 bases and J 4 bases, with 14 bases left between them. This chain's CDR3 is CASSNDSLVETQYF. In DNA, the CDR3 is TGTGCCAGCAGTAACGACAGCCTAGTAGAGACCCAGTACTTC.

V and J are TRBV25-1 and TRBJ1-1; no clear D gene. Trimming shortened V by 7 bases and J by 3 bases, and 6 bases separated the two germline ends. This CDR3 contains 11 residues. Germline-derived CDR1 and CDR2 are MGHDK and SYGVNS. The CDR3 spells CASMEDTEAFF. CDR3 nucleotides: TGTGCCAGCATGGAGGACACTGAAGCTTTCTTT.

The chain couples TRBV27 to TRBJ2-1; a possible D gene is TRBD1 (5 bases). V was shortened by 2 bases and J by 2 bases, with 7 bases between the two germline ends. The length of the CDR3 is 14 residues. Germline CDR1 and CDR2: MNHEY and SMNVEV (reference sequence). The CDR3 protein is CASSLRGTYNEQFF. CDR3 nucleotide sequence: TGTGCCAGCAGTTTAAGGGGAACCTACAATGAGCAGTTCTTC.

This sequence joins TRBV6-2 or TRBV6-3 and TRBJ1-5, with D perhaps TRBD1 (5 bases). Trimming shortened V by 4 bases and J by 5 bases, and 18 bases separated the two germline ends. Germline V gene lookup returns CDR1 MNHEY and CDR2 SVGEGT. CDR3 size: 16 residues. This CDR3 is CASSSRGAPQYQPQHF. The CDR3 nucleotides are TGTGCCAGCAGTTCCCGCGGGGCACCCCAGTATCAGCCCCAGCATTTT.

With regard to this clone: This may be a read error, as it is one base from a much larger clone. Additional DNA sequences in this sample encode the identical CDR3. The rearrangement links TRBV27 to TRBJ2-7; D is ambiguous. CDR1 and CDR2 (germline): MNHEY, SMNVEV (reference sequence). V was clipped by 6 bases and J by 3 bases, with 6 bases between them. The CDR3 totals 11 residues. The chain's CDR3 is CASRSGYEQYF. The CDR3 DNA reads as TGTGCCAGCAGGTCCGGCTACGAGCAGTACTTC.

The J gene is TRBJ1-1, the V gene TRBV30; D may be TRBD1 (5 bases). V was cut by 1 base and J by 4 bases, with 13 bases left in between. From germline, CDR1 is GTSNPN and CDR2 SVGIG (reference sequence). The CDR3 loop spans 14 amino acids. The CDR3 nucleotides are TGTGCCTGGAGTGGAGATTTTCAGGGCACTGAAGCTTTCTTT. Amino acids: CAWSGDFQGTEAFF.

DNA of the CDR3: TGTGCCAGCAGCTTAACAGGGGGCAATGAGCAGTTCTTC. It is translated as CASSLTGGNEQFF. The chain links TRBV7-2 to TRBJ2-1; 8 nucleotides match TRBD1. The V gene end was trimmed by 2 bases and the J gene end by 6 bases; junction bases not matched to a gene: 0. The CDR3 has 13 residues. The germline CDR1 and CDR2 sequences are SGHTA and FQGNSA. Full variable domain (missing parts from reference TRBV7-2 and TRBJ2-1): GAGVSQSPSNKVTEKGKDVELRCDPISGHTALYWYRQSLGQGLEFLIYFQGNSAPDKSGLPSDRFSAERTGGSVSTLTIQRTQQEDSAVYLCASSLTGGNEQFFGPGTRLTVL.

A single count supports this clone. The chain is built from TRBV29-1 and TRBJ2-7; D may be TRBD2 (7 bases). The germline V gene has CDR1 SQVTM and CDR2 ANQGSEA. V lost 3 bases and J lost 2, with 11 bases in between. The CDR3 runs to 13 residues. CDR3 DNA: TGCAGCGTTGATGGGGGGGCTACCTACGAGCAGTACTTC. Encoded protein: CSVDGGATYEQYF.

The chain uses TRBV7-6 and TRBJ1-1, with 12 bases fitting TRBD1. CDR1 SGHVS and CDR2 FNYEAQ come from the germline V gene. Trimming cost V 1 base and J 6 bases; bases outside gene matches: 12. There are 18 residues in the CDR3. CDR3: CASSLGGGTGGAIPEAFF. CDR3 DNA: TGTGCCAGCAGCTTAGGTGGCGGGACAGGGGGCGCTATACCTGAAGCTTTCTTT.

The rearrangement uses TRBV5-1 and TRBJ2-1, with TRBD1 identical over 8 bases. Germline V gene data show CDR1 as SGHRS and CDR2 as YFSETQ. The CDR3 is made up of 16 amino acids. V was clipped by 4 bases and J by 3 bases; unmatched bases: 9. The CDR3 sequence is CASSPGGQAIYNEQFF. CDR3 nucleotide sequence: TGCGCCAGCAGCCCTGGGGGACAGGCCATCTACAATGAGCAGTTCTTC.

The chain recombines TRBV5-5 with TRBJ2-1; 11 positions match TRBD2. The V gene end was trimmed by 0 bases and the J gene end by 6 bases; junction bases not matched to a gene: 2. The CDR3 is made up of 15 amino acids. The germline gives CDR1 SGHKS, CDR2 YYEKEE (reference sequence). CDR3 loop: CASSLGLAGFNEQFF. CDR3 in DNA: TGTGCCAGCAGCTTGGGACTAGCGGGGTTCAATGAGCAGTTCTTC.